What follows are 18 T cell receptor beta chains derived from one specimen sequenced in a study of vaccination effects on CD4 cells after COVID-19. Repertoires were generated with immunoSEQ multiplex PCR, while TCRdb's copy carries only in-frame clones and drops some. Of about 45,000 clones listed, 72% were seen once; the top ten hold roughly a tenth. Their recognized antigens are unknown. Around day 10 of culture, CD4+ T cells were separated out. Either the BNT162b2 or mRNA-1273 vaccine was given to participants in two doses. The sample consisted of CD4+ T cells from PBMCs cultured without peptide, taken after COVID-19 vaccination. The receptor set was obtained from a human donor who received a COVID-19 vaccine.

The chain employs TRBV6-1 and TRBJ1-5; D perhaps matches TRBD1 (5 bases). The germline V gene has CDR1 MNHNS and CDR2 SASEGT. V lost 2 bases, J lost 5 bases, and 7 bases lay in between. This CDR3 is 13 amino acids long. This CDR3 is CASSEMGDQPQHF. In DNA, the CDR3 is TGTGCCAGCAGTGAAATGGGGGATCAGCCCCAGCATTTT.

The genes are TRBV5-5 and TRBJ2-7, with D uncertain. Between the trimmed V and J ends, which lost 0 bases and 2 bases, there was a span of 9 bases. Germline CDR1 SGHKS, CDR2 YYEKEE (reference sequence). The CDR3 contains 14 residues. As DNA, the CDR3 is TGTGCCAGCAGCTTGGGACCAATAACCTACGAGCAGTACTTC. Its translation: CASSLGPITYEQYF. Supplemented by reference TRBV5-5 and TRBJ2-7, the full variable domain reads DAGVTQSPTHLIKTRGQQVTLRCSPISGHKSVSWYQQVLGQGPQFIFQYYEKEERGRGNFPDRFSARQFPNYSSELNVNALLLGDSALYLCASSLGPITYEQYFGPGTRLTVT.

The rearrangement links TRBV5-1 to TRBJ2-1; 7 nucleotides match TRBD2. The V and J ends lost 5 bases and 0 bases, in that order; junction bases with no gene match: 8. Germline V lookup: CDR1 SGHRS, CDR2 YFSETQ. CDR3 size: 16 residues. CDR3 DNA: TGCGCCAGCAGTTTTCCTAGCGGATCCTCCTACAATGAGCAGTTCTTC. Amino acids: CASSFPSGSSYNEQFF.

The chain employs TRBV5-4 and TRBJ1-6, with D perhaps TRBD1 (6 bases). Germline CDR1 and CDR2: SGHNT and YYREEE (reference sequence). V was shortened by 0 bases and J by 2 bases, with 12 bases between the two germline ends. CDR3 length equals 17 residues. The CDR3: CASSLEKGVTYNSPLHF. The CDR3 coding sequence is TGTGCCAGCAGCTTGGAAAAGGGGGTAACCTATAATTCACCCCTCCACTTT.

V is TRBV7-9 and J is TRBJ1-2; D unresolved. Trimming removed 1 base at V and 7 bases at J, with 10 bases between. Germline V lookup: CDR1 SEHNR, CDR2 FQNEAQ (reference sequence). CDR3 length: 13 amino acids. The CDR3 sequence: CASSLVSQAGYTF. The DNA of the CDR3 is TGTGCCAGCAGCTTAGTTAGTCAAGCTGGCTACACCTTC.

This chain links TRBV10-1 with TRBJ2-5; D gene unclear. Germline CDR1 and CDR2: WNHNN and SYGVQD (reference sequence). This CDR3 has 14 amino acids. Between the trimmed V and J ends, which lost 0 bases and 1 base, there was a span of 6 bases. The CDR3 region is CASSESYSQETQYF. CDR3 coding DNA: TGCGCCAGCAGTGAGTCTTACAGCCAAGAGACCCAGTACTTC.

This clone was seen more than once but under ten times. The gene calls are TRBV15 and TRBJ1-2; D unclear. CDR3 size: 12 residues. CDR1 is LNHNV, CDR2 YYDKDF, per germline (reference sequence). With 0 bases removed from V and 7 bases from J, the gap between germline ends came to 6 bases. CDR3 in amino acids: CATSRDQGGYTF. The CDR3 DNA sequence: TGTGCCACCAGCAGAGACCAAGGTGGCTACACCTTC.

V gene TRBV4-2 combines with J gene TRBJ2-3; 7 bases are a match to TRBD1. CDR3 length equals 16 residues. Germline values: CDR1 LGHNA, CDR2 YNFKEQ. Trimming removed 2 bases from V and 4 bases from J; junction bases left unmatched: 9. This chain's CDR3 is CASSQQRGQGADTQYF. CDR3 DNA sequence: TGTGCCAGCAGCCAACAACGGGGCCAGGGGGCAGATACGCAGTATTTT.

The chain links TRBV4-2 to TRBJ1-2; no clear D. CDR3 length: 13 residues. Deletions cut 4 bases from V and 4 bases from J, with 10 bases between. Germline V gene sequence: CDR1 LGHNA, CDR2 YNFKEQ. The CDR3 sequence: CASSPDGFYGYTF. The CDR3 DNA reads as TGTGCCAGCAGCCCAGACGGATTCTATGGCTACACCTTC.

The chain couples TRBV15 to TRBJ2-2; D unclear. CDR3 length equals 16 residues. Trimming took 0 bases from V and 7 from J, leaving 15 bases between them. Germline CDR1 is LNHNV and CDR2 is YYDKDF (reference sequence). CDR3 nucleotides: TGTGCCACCAGCAGAGATCAAATAGTATCCGGCGGGGAGCTGTTTTTT. This codes for CATSRDQIVSGGELFF.

As DNA, the CDR3 is TGTGCCAGCAGTTACTCGAGGGACAGGGAAAATGAGCAGTTCTTC. Translating gives CASSYSRDRENEQFF. The chain uses TRBV6-6 and TRBJ2-1, with 9 bases matching TRBD1. The germline V gene has CDR1 MNHNY and CDR2 SVGAGI (reference sequence). The CDR3 runs 15 residues. Trimming cost V 0 bases and J 7 bases; bases outside gene matches: 4.

This chain uses TRBV29-1 with TRBJ2-7; 13 nucleotides align to TRBD2. J gave up 5 bases and V 4 bases, and 8 bases lay outside the gene matches. This CDR3 region has 15 residues. Germline V CDR1 and CDR2: SQVTM, ANQGSEA. The CDR3 loop reads CSVVGTSGTGNEQYF. In nucleotides, the CDR3 is TGCAGCGTTGTTGGGACTAGCGGGACGGGGAACGAGCAGTACTTC.

The chain carries TRBV25-1 and TRBJ1-4, with D perhaps matching TRBD1 (5 bases). This CDR3 comprises 15 residues. Germline CDR1 and CDR2: MGHDK and SYGVNS. V dropped 4 bases and J dropped 8 bases, with 17 bases sitting between them. The CDR3 loop is CASSGIGGQGEKLFF. The DNA for the CDR3 is TGTGCCAGCAGTGGGATCGGGGGTCAAGGAGAAAAACTGTTTTTT. The full variable domain, its missing parts supplied by reference TRBV25-1 and TRBJ1-4, is EADIYQTPRYLVIGTGKKITLECSQTMGHDKMYWYQQDPGMELHLIHYSYGVNSTEKGDLSSESTVSRIRTEHFPLTLESARPSHTSQYLCASSGIGGQGEKLFFGSGTQLSVL.

There are a few counts of this clone. V is TRBV7-2 and J is TRBJ2-3, with a weak D call TRBD2 (6 bases). Germline CDR1 SGHTA, CDR2 FQGNSA. The CDR3 loop spans 18 amino acids. Deletions cut 6 bases from V and 4 bases from J, with 26 bases between. The chain's CDR3 is CASRAPWLAWGEADTQYF. The DNA for the CDR3 is TGTGCCAGCAGGGCGCCTTGGCTAGCGTGGGGCGAGGCAGATACGCAGTATTTT.

CDR3 bases: TGTGCCAGCAGCTCAGACATTACCAAAACATATGGCTACACCTTC. Translating it yields CASSSDITKTYGYTF. The J gene is TRBJ1-2, the V gene TRBV5-8; D gene unclear. Between the trimmed V and J ends, which lost 3 bases and 5 bases, there was a span of 17 bases. Germline V gene lookup returns CDR1 SGHTS and CDR2 YDEGEE. CDR3 length: 15 residues.

The chain couples TRBV28 to TRBJ1-5; 11 bases are shared with TRBD1. CDR3 size: 20 residues. In germline, CDR1 is MDHEN, CDR2 SYDVKM. Germline trimming cut 6 bases from V and 1 base from J; bases unmatched to any gene: 17. The CDR3 DNA sequence: TGTGCCAGCAGCCTATTGAAGGACAGGGGGCGATGGGTGAGCAATCAGCCCCAGCATTTT. Residues: CASSLLKDRGRWVSNQPQHF.

J is TRBJ2-5 and V is TRBV4-2, with 8 bases fitting TRBD2. The CDR3 extends over 16 amino acids. Unmatched junction bases numbered 10, after V lost 4 bases and J lost 3 bases. Germline CDR1 is LGHNA and CDR2 is YNFKEQ. The CDR3 nucleotides are TGTGCCAGCAGCCTCCAGGGAGCGGGGGCAAAAGAGACCCAGTACTTC. This gives the protein CASSLQGAGAKETQYF.

This chain uses TRBV7-9 with TRBJ2-2; D might be TRBD2 (6 bases). Germline V CDR1 and CDR2: SEHNR, FQNEAQ (reference sequence). This CDR3 is 17 amino acids long. V dropped 2 bases and J dropped 2 bases, with 15 bases sitting between them. The CDR3 region is CASSLPRIAVNTGELFF. CDR3 sequence (DNA): TGTGCCAGCAGCTTACCTCGGATAGCGGTAAACACCGGGGAGCTGTTTTTT.